This TCR beta chain originates from a study of CD8+CD57+ T cells in acquired aplastic anemia (dated by TCRdb to 2017 to 2018). Concerning the study at large: On average, sorted CD4+ and CD8+ cells yielded roughly 3.4 ug of extracted DNA, with a range of about 0.17 to 27.4 ug. A CD8+CD57+ expansion meant a frequency higher than the mean frequency seen in healthy subjects.

Genomic DNA served as template for TCR beta VDJ combination and CDR3 sequence profiling. An Illumina HiSeq 2000 was the platform used for TCR repertoire sequencing. Concerning the study's data processing: TRBV/TRBJ rearrangement plots, CDR3 size and DJ length profiles, and Simpson's diversity index were used to evaluate the repertoires. The most abundant DNA sequence in the deep sequencing data was defined as the immunodominant clone. CDR3 amino acid sequences were checked for sharing between subjects and were compared against published repertoires and the VDJdb database. TCRdb reanalyzed the raw reads on its own, using fastp at Q25 for trimming and MiXCR for clone calling, and kept in-frame beta chains. Every distinct CDR3 protein forms one entry, paired with its most common genes and DNA. The V and J calls shown here were made by TCRdb, not taken from the authors' results. In all, the sample holds over 150,000 distinct CDR3 sequences, and over 55% of those were seen once. Clones ranked in the top ten supply around 45% of the sample.

This clonotype was observed a few times. There is no known antigen for this receptor. No qualities accompany the bases; no much larger clone lies one base away. The CDR3 runs 18 residues from the cysteine to the phenylalanine. Only the CDR3 DNA is retained, 54 bases long and in frame from the first base. Sequences DFQATT (CDR1) and SNEGSKA (CDR2) are obtained from the germline V gene (reference sequence). V has 1 base trimmed and J has 1 base trimmed; junction bases matching no gene number 8. What the authors observed across the whole study: Patients and healthy controls showed no significant difference in CD8+ Simpson's diversity (P=0.060). Twenty-nine CD8+ CDR3 sequences were found to be shared between patients and controls, but these sequences appeared to be highly expressed in patients and within the immunodominant clones of the patients.

The patients picked for sequencing were ones in whom flow cytometry had shown an expansion of CD8+CD57+ cells. Severe acquired aplastic anemia was diagnosed in all patients according to International Study of Aplastic Anemia and Agranulocytosis and Camitta criteria. Patients had received no therapy at the time of blood sampling. TCR repertoires of sorted CD4+ and CD8+ blood T cells from severe aplastic anemia patients and healthy subjects were deep-sequenced in the study. Patients were enrolled under clinicaltrials.gov protocols 00001620, 01623167, 00001397, 00071045, 00081523 and 00961064 in the USA. Ficoll-Paque density gradient centrifugation was used to isolate peripheral blood mononuclear cells. Before DNA extraction, CD4+ and CD8+ T cells were sorted with FACS or magnetic beads.

The chain employs TRBV20-1 and TRBJ2-5; a stretch of 14 junction bases matches TRBD2. This sequence originates from a human donor with aplastic anemia. Sequencing input: sorted CD4+, CD8+, or CD8+CD57+ T cells (not recorded which) from PBMCs. The nucleotide sequence is given as TGCAGTGCTAGAGTGAGCGGGACTAGCGGGGGACCCCAAGAGACCCAGTACTTC. The translation is CSARVSGTSGGPQETQYF.